What follows is one T cell receptor (beta chain) and its context. Antigen unknown. The data stem from a study of Ad26.COV2.S vaccination and SARS-CoV-2 variants. Germline V gene sequence: CDR1 MGHRA, CDR2 YSYEKL. This CDR3 has 19 residues. V lost 3 bases and J lost 4; bases outside the gene matches: 13. Study results and caveats: Overall T cell responses may have been underestimated by the analyses of TCR breadth and depth.

Profiling relied on immunoSEQ multiplex PCR, and the TCRdb table lists in-frame clones only, not all of them. The table has about 330,000 clones, roughly 90% seen once. Stated treatment: about 20 received Ad26.COV2.S at low or high dose, single or two shots; 5 received placebo; per-sample allocation not given. Sampling was done on day 63 after the first vaccine or placebo injection. The chain joins TRBV4-1 to TRBJ2-1; 12 positions agree with TRBD2. The sequence was collected from a person aged 18-65 years who received the Ad26.COV2.S COVID-19 vaccine or a placebo. The sample consisted of peripheral blood, taken in a trial of Ad26.COV2.S vaccine versus placebo. CDR3 sequence: CASSQTPPLTSGRYNEQFF. In DNA, the CDR3 is TGCGCCAGCAGCCAGACCCCTCCCCTCACTAGCGGGAGGTACAATGAGCAGTTCTTC.